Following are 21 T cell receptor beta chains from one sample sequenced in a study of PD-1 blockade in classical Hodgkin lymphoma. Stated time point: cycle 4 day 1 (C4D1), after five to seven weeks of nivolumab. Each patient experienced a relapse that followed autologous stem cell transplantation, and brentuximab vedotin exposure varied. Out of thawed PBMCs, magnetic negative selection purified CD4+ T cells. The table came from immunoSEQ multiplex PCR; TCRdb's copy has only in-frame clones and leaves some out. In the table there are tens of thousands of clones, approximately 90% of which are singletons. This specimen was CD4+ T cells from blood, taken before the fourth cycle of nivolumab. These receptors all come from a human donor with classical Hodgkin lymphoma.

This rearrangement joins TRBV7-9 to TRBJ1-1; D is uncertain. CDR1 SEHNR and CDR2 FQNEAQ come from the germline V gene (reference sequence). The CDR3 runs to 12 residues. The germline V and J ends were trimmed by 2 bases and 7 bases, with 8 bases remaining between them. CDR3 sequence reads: CASSLNDGEAFF. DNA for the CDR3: TGTGCCAGCAGCTTAAATGATGGTGAAGCTTTCTTT.

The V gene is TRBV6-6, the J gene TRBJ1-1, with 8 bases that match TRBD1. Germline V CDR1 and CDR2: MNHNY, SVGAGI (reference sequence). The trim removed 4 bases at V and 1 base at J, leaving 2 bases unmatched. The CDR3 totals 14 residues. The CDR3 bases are TGTGCCAGCAGTTCGACAGGGGCGAACACTGAAGCTTTCTTT. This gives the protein CASSSTGANTEAFF.

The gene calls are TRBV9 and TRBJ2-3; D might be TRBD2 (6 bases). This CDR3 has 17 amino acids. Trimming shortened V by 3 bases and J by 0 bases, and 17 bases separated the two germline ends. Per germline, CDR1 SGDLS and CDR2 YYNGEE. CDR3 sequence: CASSARFQRVSTDTQYF. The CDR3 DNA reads TGTGCCAGCAGCGCTCGTTTCCAGCGGGTTAGCACAGATACGCAGTATTTT.

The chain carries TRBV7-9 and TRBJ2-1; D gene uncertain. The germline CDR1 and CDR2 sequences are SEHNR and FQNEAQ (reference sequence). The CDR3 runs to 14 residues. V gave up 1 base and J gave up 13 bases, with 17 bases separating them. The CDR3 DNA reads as TGTGCCAGCAGCTTAGATGGCAGCGTTTGGTCTCAGTTCTTC. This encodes CASSLDGSVWSQFF.

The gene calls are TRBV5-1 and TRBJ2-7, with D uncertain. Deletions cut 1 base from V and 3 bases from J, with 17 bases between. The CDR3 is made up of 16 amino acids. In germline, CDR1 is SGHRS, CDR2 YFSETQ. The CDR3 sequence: CASSLSWQGQSYEQYF. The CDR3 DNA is TGCGCCAGCAGCTTGAGTTGGCAAGGTCAGAGCTACGAGCAGTACTTC.

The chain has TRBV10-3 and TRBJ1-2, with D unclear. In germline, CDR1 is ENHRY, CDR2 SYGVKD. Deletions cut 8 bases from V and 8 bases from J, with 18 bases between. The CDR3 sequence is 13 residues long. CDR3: CAIGREPGWGYTF. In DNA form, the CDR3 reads TGTGCCATCGGCCGGGAGCCCGGGTGGGGCTACACCTTC.

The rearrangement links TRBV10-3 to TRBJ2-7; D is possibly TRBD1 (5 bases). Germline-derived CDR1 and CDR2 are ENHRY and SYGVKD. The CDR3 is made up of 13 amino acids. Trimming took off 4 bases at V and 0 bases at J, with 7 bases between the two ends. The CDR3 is CAISGQGSYEQYF. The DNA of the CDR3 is TGTGCCATCAGTGGGCAGGGCTCCTACGAGCAGTACTTC.

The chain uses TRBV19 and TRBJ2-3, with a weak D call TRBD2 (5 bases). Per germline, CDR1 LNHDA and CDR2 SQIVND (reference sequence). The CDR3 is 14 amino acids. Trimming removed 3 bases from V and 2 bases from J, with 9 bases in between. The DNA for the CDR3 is TGTGCCAGTAGTATGACTACGGACACAGATACGCAGTATTTT. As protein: CASSMTTDTDTQYF.

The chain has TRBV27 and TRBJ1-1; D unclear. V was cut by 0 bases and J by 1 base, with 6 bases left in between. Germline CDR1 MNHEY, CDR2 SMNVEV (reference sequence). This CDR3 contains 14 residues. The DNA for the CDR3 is TGTGCCAGCAGTTTATCGGCCGGGAACACTGAAGCTTTCTTT. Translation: CASSLSAGNTEAFF.

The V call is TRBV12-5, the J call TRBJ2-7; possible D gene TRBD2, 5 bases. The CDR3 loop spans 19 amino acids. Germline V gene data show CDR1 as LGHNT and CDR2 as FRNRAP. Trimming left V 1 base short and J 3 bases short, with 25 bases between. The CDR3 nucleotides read TGTGCTAGTGGTTTGGGCCTAAGAACTAGGATCCCCAACTACTACGAGCAGTACTTC. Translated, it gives CASGLGLRTRIPNYYEQYF.

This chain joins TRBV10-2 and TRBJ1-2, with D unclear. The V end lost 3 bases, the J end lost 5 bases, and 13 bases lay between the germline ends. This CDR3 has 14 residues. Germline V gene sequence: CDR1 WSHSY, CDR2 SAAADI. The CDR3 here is CASSDLGLTYGYTF. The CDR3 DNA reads TGCGCCAGCAGTGACCTTGGGCTAACTTATGGCTACACCTTC.

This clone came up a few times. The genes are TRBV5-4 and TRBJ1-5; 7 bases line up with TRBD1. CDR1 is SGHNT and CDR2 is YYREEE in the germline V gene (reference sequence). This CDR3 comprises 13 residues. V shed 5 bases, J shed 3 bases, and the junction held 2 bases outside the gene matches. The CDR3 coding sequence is TGTGCCAGCAGAGGGACAGACAATCAGCCCCAGCATTTT. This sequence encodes CASRGTDNQPQHF.

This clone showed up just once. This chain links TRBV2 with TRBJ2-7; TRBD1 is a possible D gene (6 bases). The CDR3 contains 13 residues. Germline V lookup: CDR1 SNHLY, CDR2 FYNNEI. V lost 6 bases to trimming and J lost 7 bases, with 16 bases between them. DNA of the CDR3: TGTGCCAGCAGCAGGGACAATGGGGAAGAGCAGTACTTC. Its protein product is CASSRDNGEEQYF.

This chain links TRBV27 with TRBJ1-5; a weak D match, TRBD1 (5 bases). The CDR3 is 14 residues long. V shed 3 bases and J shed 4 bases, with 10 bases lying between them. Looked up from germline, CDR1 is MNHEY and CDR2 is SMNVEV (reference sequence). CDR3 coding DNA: TGTGCCAGCAGTTTTATGGGGCGGAATCAGCCCCAGCATTTT. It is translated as CASSFMGRNQPQHF.

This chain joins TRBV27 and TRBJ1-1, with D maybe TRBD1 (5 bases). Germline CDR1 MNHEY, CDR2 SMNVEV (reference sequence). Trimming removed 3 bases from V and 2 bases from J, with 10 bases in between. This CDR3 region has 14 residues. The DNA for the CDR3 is TGTGCCAGCAGTTTCTCAGGGACCAACACTGAAGCTTTCTTT. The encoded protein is CASSFSGTNTEAFF.

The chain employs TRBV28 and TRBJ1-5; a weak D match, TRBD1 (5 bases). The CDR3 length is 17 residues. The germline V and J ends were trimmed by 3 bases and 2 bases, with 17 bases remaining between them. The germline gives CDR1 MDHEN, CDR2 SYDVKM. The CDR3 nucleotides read TGTGCCAGCAGTTTGGGACGACGAGCGGGGGGCAATCAGCCCCAGCATTTT. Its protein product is CASSLGRRAGGNQPQHF. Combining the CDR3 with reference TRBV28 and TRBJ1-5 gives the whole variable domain DVKVTQSSRYLVKRTGEKVFLECVQDMDHENMFWYRQDPGLGLRLIYFSYDVKMKEKGDIPEGYSVSREKKERFSLILESASTNQTSMYLCASSLGRRAGGNQPQHFGDGTRLSIL.

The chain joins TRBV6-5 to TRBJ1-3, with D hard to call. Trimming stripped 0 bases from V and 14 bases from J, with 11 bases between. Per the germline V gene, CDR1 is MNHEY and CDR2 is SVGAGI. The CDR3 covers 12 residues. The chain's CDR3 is CASSYSQGNLYF. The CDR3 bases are TGTGCCAGCAGTTACTCGCAAGGGAATTTATATTTT.

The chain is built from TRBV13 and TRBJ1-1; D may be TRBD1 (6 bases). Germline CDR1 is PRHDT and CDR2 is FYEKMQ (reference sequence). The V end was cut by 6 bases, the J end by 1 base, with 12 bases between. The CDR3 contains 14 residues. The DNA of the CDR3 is TGTGCCAGCAGTAGACAGGAGGCGAACACTGAAGCTTTCTTT. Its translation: CASSRQEANTEAFF.

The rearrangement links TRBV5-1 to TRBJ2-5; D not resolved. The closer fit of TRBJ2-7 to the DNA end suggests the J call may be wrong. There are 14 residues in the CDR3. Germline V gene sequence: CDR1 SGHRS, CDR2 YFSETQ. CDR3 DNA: TGCGCCAGCAGCGTGATGACTGACGCCTACGAGCAGTACTTC. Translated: CASSVMTDAYEQYF.

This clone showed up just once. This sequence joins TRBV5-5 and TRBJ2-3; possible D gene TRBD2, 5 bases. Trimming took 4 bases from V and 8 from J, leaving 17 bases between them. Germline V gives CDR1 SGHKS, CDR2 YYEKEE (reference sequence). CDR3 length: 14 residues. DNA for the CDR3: TGTGCCAGCAGCCTAGAGTCGGGGTTGGGTACGCAGTATTTT. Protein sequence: CASSLESGLGTQYF.

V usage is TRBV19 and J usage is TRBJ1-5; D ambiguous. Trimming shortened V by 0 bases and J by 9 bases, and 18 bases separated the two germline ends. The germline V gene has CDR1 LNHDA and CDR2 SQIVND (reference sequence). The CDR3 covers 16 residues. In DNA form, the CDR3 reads TGTGCCAGTAGTATAGATCTCGGGTCATTCTTTGTGCCCCAGCATTTT. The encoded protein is CASSIDLGSFFVPQHF.